This record concerns one T cell receptor (beta chain) sequence. What it binds is not known. CDR1 is SSHAT, CDR2 FNYEAQ, per germline (reference sequence). The length of the CDR3 is 15 residues. V was clipped by 2 bases and J by 1 base, with 11 bases between them. cDNA molecules, individually, were tagged with unique molecular identifiers. MiXCR, run by TCRdb on the 5' RACE reads, gives a single entry per CDR3 protein. Altogether tens of thousands of distinct CDR3 sequences are present, around 13% being singletons, with the ten largest covering 4.8%. This entry comes from a study of early T cells in non-severe SARS-CoV-2 infection. Study as a whole: Sequencing input comprised bulk RNA from unsorted whole blood; chain pairing was not available.

Study observations and caveats: Matching against VDJdb likely underestimated virus-specific expansions, favoring anti-spike CD8.

The sequenced material came from whole blood. The V and J genes are TRBV7-7 and TRBJ2-5; D might be TRBD1 (6 bases). The clonotype originates from an adult who was a healthcare worker with PCR-confirmed SARS-CoV-2 infection or an uninfected control (not recorded which). This chain's CDR3 is CASSLSPGAQETQYF. Written as DNA, the CDR3 is TGTGCCAGCAGCTTATCCCCAGGGGCCCAAGAGACCCAGTACTTC.